Sequencing of this T cell receptor (beta chain) was carried out in a study of T cells in localized non-small cell lung cancer. Germline values: CDR1 SGHTA, CDR2 FQGTGA. The CDR3 is 15 residues long. Unmatched junction bases numbered 11, after V lost 4 bases and J lost 7 bases. The repertoire was sequenced with immunoSEQ multiplex PCR; TCRdb's copy has only in-frame clones and lacks some. The table includes 20,000 to 25,000 clones, about 89% detected once. The TCR comes from a man aged 40 to 75 with stage II squamous cell lung carcinoma. Specimen: PBMCs, collected before any cancer treatment. The rearrangement uses TRBV7-3 and TRBJ2-5, with TRBD2 identical over 8 bases. The DNA for the CDR3 is TGTGCCAGCAGCTGGACGAGCGGGGGTCAGGGGACCCAGTACTTC. Its translation: CASSWTSGGQGTQYF.